The 7 T cell receptor beta chains reported below all come from one sample, sequenced in a study of OX40 agonist ivuxolimab in advanced cancers. TCRdb's table, derived via immunoSEQ multiplex PCR, lists solely in-frame clones and lacks some. The repertoire holds about 71,000 clones, with roughly 94% as singletons. The sequencing here drew on CD4+ or CD8+ T cells sorted from blood, taken in a trial of the OX40 agonist ivuxolimab. The receptors come from an adult with an advanced solid tumor such as melanoma, head and neck, liver or kidney cancer.

The chain uses TRBV6-6 and TRBJ2-7, with 8 nucleotides matching TRBD1. V lost 6 bases and J lost 4; bases outside the gene matches: 8. The CDR3 sequence is 14 residues long. The germline CDR1 and CDR2 sequences are MNHNY and SVGAGI (reference sequence). The CDR3 reads CASSTQGAIYEQYF. As DNA, the CDR3 is TGTGCCAGCAGCACCCAGGGGGCCATATACGAGCAGTACTTC.

This chain uses TRBV13 with TRBJ1-1; D unclear. The germline gives CDR1 PRHDT, CDR2 FYEKMQ (reference sequence). CDR3 length: 14 residues. Trimming pared 0 bases from V and 2 bases from J, leaving 7 bases between. The CDR3 sequence is CASSLGATNTEAFF. Here the CDR3 DNA reads TGTGCCAGCAGCTTAGGGGCAACTAACACTGAAGCTTTCTTT. The full variable domain, rest sourced from reference TRBV13 and TRBJ1-1, is AAGVIQSPRHLIKEKRETATLKCYPIPRHDTVYWYQQGPGQDPQFLISFYEKMQSDKGSIPDRFSAQQFSDYHSELNMSSLELGDSALYFCASSLGATNTEAFFGQGTRLTVV.

The rearrangement joins TRBV7-2 to TRBJ2-5; 7 bases agree with TRBD2. This CDR3 has 15 amino acids. J was trimmed by 3 bases and V by 5 bases; bases with no gene match: 9. Germline CDR1 SGHTA, CDR2 FQGNSA. DNA of the CDR3: TGTGCCAGCAGCCCCCGCGGGACTATAAAAGAGACCCAGTACTTC. Translation gives CASSPRGTIKETQYF.

This clone occurred once. The V and J genes are TRBV4-1 and TRBJ2-7; D is perhaps TRBD1 (5 bases). V was shortened by 4 bases and J by 7 bases, with 17 bases between the two germline ends. Germline-derived CDR1 and CDR2 are MGHRA and YSYEKL. The CDR3 totals 14 residues. CDR3 DNA: TGCGCCAGCAGCCTTAGCCCAGGGAAGGGAGAGCAGTACTTC. It is translated as CASSLSPGKGEQYF.

This chain's CDR3 is CASSSPPGQEAFF. CDR3 coding DNA: TGTGCCAGCAGCTCACCTCCGGGGCAGGAAGCTTTCTTT. The chain joins TRBV13 to TRBJ1-1, with a possible D match to TRBD1 (5 bases). Germline V gene data show CDR1 as PRHDT and CDR2 as FYEKMQ (reference sequence). V was trimmed by 4 bases and J by 8 bases, leaving 14 bases between them. CDR3 size: 13 residues.

This clone came up a few times. The V and J genes are TRBV2 and TRBJ2-1; the match to TRBD2 covers 11 bases. The CDR3 is 16 residues long. Germline lookup yields CDR1 SNHLY and CDR2 FYNNEI. The V and J ends lost 4 bases and 7 bases, in that order; junction bases with no gene match: 9. Here the CDR3 DNA reads TGTGCCAGCAGTGGAGTAGCGGGGGGGCCCGGTAATGAGCAGTTCTTC. It specifies CASSGVAGGPGNEQFF.

V is TRBV7-2 and J is TRBJ1-4, with D hard to call. The ends were cut back, 4 bases at V and 0 bases at J, with 12 bases in the middle. Germline CDR1 reads SGHTA; CDR2 reads FQGNSA. This CDR3 contains 16 residues. CDR3 residues: CASSSHHRSTNEKLFF. CDR3 nucleotides: TGTGCCAGCAGCTCCCATCACCGATCAACTAATGAAAAACTGTTTTTT.